What follows are 29 T cell receptor beta chains derived from one specimen sequenced in a study of blood T cell repertoires in COVID-19. Clones were sequenced by immunoSEQ multiplex PCR, and TCRdb holds only the in-frame ones, with some missing. Of roughly 500,000 clones detected, roughly nine tenths appear once; the ten largest clones hold 0.7% to 1%. The sample taken for sequencing was peripheral blood. All receptors derive from a man aged 18 to 29 with COVID-19, enrolled during active disease.

This clone was observed once. The V call is TRBV18, the J call TRBJ2-2, with D unclear. Germline-derived CDR1 and CDR2 are KGHSH and LQKENI. The CDR3 has 13 amino acids. V lost 3 bases, J lost 5 bases, and 7 bases lay in between. The CDR3 DNA sequence: TGTGCCAGCTCACCCCCATCAACCGGGGAGCTGTTTTTT. Translated, it gives CASSPPSTGELFF.

The V call is TRBV4-2, the J call TRBJ1-2; the D gene is possibly TRBD1 (6 bases). The CDR3 is 15 amino acids. Germline V gene data show CDR1 as LGHNA and CDR2 as YNFKEQ. Trimming cost V 0 bases and J 8 bases, with 16 bases left between them. The CDR3 protein is CASSQDLGQTGGYTF. DNA of the CDR3: TGTGCCAGCAGCCAAGATCTGGGGCAGACAGGAGGCTACACCTTC.

The rearrangement joins TRBV21-1 to TRBJ2-7; the table's D call of TRBD2 was not tested on the DNA. TRBV21-1 is recorded as a pseudogene. There are 12 residues in the CDR3. This CDR3 is CASSVYSYEQYF. Here the CDR3 DNA reads TGTGCCAGCAGCGTTTATTCCTACGAGCAGTACTTC.

The chain joins TRBV5-1 to TRBJ2-7; 11 nucleotides align to TRBD1. The CDR3 extends over 15 amino acids. Germline V gene lookup returns CDR1 SGHRS and CDR2 YFSETQ. V lost 2 bases, J lost 6 bases, and 7 bases stayed unmatched. CDR3 sequence reads: CASSLSPGQGGEQYF. As DNA, the CDR3 is TGCGCCAGCAGCTTAAGTCCGGGACAGGGGGGCGAGCAGTACTTC.

Written as DNA, the CDR3 is TGTGCCTGTAAGCGGGGGCCCCCCGGGGAGCTGTTTTTT. This codes for CACKRGPPGELFF. The rearrangement joins TRBV30 to TRBJ2-2; 8 bases fit TRBD2. V was clipped by 6 bases and J by 6 bases; unmatched bases: 6. This CDR3 region has 13 residues. Germline loops: CDR1 GTSNPN, CDR2 SVGIG (reference sequence). Drawing the rest from reference TRBV30 and TRBJ2-2, the complete variable domain is SQTIHQWPATLVQPVGSPLSLECTVEGTSNPNLYWYRQAAGRGLQLLFYSVGIGQISSEVPQNLSASRPQDRQFILSSKKLLLSDSGFYLCACKRGPPGELFFGEGSRLTVL.

This rearrangement joins TRBV11-3 to TRBJ2-7, with D possibly being TRBD2 (5 bases). CDR3 length equals 14 residues. Germline CDR1 SGHNT, CDR2 YENEEA. V was clipped by 5 bases and J by 2 bases, with 13 bases between them. CDR3 in DNA: TGTGCCAGCAGCCCACCCCCGGGGACCTACGAGCAGTACTTC. It codes for CASSPPPGTYEQYF.

The chain joins TRBV7-2 to TRBJ2-1, with 8 bases matching TRBD2. V lost 2 bases, J lost 4 bases, and 4 bases stayed unmatched. The germline CDR1 and CDR2 sequences are SGHTA and FQGNSA. The CDR3 is 15 residues long. CDR3 coding DNA: TGTGCCAGCAGCTTAAGCGGGAGCGGGTACAATGAGCAGTTCTTC. It yields the protein CASSLSGSGYNEQFF.

The V gene is TRBV27, the J gene TRBJ2-5, with D perhaps matching TRBD2 (6 bases). Germline values: CDR1 MNHEY, CDR2 SMNVEV (reference sequence). The CDR3 extends over 15 amino acids. Trimming took 5 bases from V and 5 from J, leaving 18 bases between them. CDR3: CASSVTRDAGETQYF. For the CDR3, the DNA is TGTGCCAGCAGTGTCACACGGGACGCGGGGGAGACCCAGTACTTC.

This chain links TRBV11-1 with TRBJ2-7; D unclear. The CDR3 runs to 13 residues. Deletions cut 1 base from V and 5 bases from J, with 9 bases between. CDR1 and CDR2 from the germline V gene are SGHAT and FQDESV (reference sequence). CDR3 residues: CASSLDMGNEQYF. Here the CDR3 DNA reads TGTGCCAGCAGCTTAGATATGGGCAACGAGCAGTACTTC.

The chain carries TRBV7-9 and TRBJ1-3; D is unclear. The CDR3 spans 15 residues. Trimming left V 3 bases short and J 0 bases short, with 9 bases between. Germline CDR1 and CDR2: SEHNR and FQNEAQ (reference sequence). CDR3 loop: CASSFISSSGNTIYF. In DNA form, the CDR3 reads TGTGCCAGCAGCTTTATTAGCAGCTCTGGAAACACCATATATTTT.

The chain combines TRBV13 with TRBJ2-3, with 9 bases that match TRBD2. The CDR3 contains 17 residues. Germline V gives CDR1 PRHDT, CDR2 FYEKMQ (reference sequence). J lost 2 bases, V lost 0 bases, and 6 bases had no gene match. CDR3 sequence (DNA): TGTGCCAGCAGCTTAGGTGGGACTAGCTTTGACACAGATACGCAGTATTTT. This encodes CASSLGGTSFDTDTQYF.

The rearrangement uses TRBV5-1 and TRBJ2-5, with 7 bases identical to TRBD1. The CDR3 length is 16 residues. Germline CDR1 reads SGHRS; CDR2 reads YFSETQ. J gave up 0 bases and V 7 bases, and 12 bases lay outside the gene matches. CDR3 protein: CASHRGTILYQETQYF. CDR3 nucleotides: TGCGCCAGCCACAGGGGTACAATTTTGTACCAAGAGACCCAGTACTTC.

The chain couples TRBV6-6 to TRBJ2-2; unclear D gene. There are 16 residues in the CDR3. Germline CDR1 MNHNY, CDR2 SVGAGI (reference sequence). V lost 2 bases, J lost 0 bases, and 10 bases lay in between. For the CDR3, the DNA is TGTGCCAGCAGTTACGGTCCAGACTCGAACACCGGGGAGCTGTTTTTT. Its translation: CASSYGPDSNTGELFF.

The chain carries TRBV5-1 and TRBJ1-1, with 8 bases matching TRBD1. J gave up 4 bases and V 4 bases, and 9 bases lay outside the gene matches. Germline V gene data show CDR1 as SGHRS and CDR2 as YFSETQ. This CDR3 is built from 15 residues. The CDR3 DNA follows: TGCGCCAGCAGCCACATCCAGGGGGCGGGCACTGAAGCTTTCTTT. Translation: CASSHIQGAGTEAFF.

This chain links TRBV5-4 with TRBJ2-1, with D possibly TRBD2 on 6 matching bases. Germline CDR1 SGHNT, CDR2 YYREEE (reference sequence). Trimming cost V 5 bases and J 0 bases, with 12 bases left between them. The CDR3 length is 15 residues. CDR3 DNA: TGTGCCAGCAGATCGACTAGTGTCTCCTACAATGAGCAGTTCTTC. Protein sequence: CASRSTSVSYNEQFF.

This sequence joins TRBV28 and TRBJ2-5; D is undetermined. This CDR3 contains 17 residues. Trimming stripped 3 bases from V and 2 bases from J, with 19 bases between. Germline V gene sequence: CDR1 MDHEN, CDR2 SYDVKM. DNA of the CDR3: TGTGCCAGCAGTTTCCCGACTTGGAAAAGCCTACAAGAGACCCAGTACTTC. Translating it yields CASSFPTWKSLQETQYF.

V and J are TRBV10-1 and TRBJ1-2, with D unclear. V dropped 8 bases and J dropped 4 bases, with 11 bases sitting between them. CDR1 is WNHNN and CDR2 is SYGVQD in the germline V gene (reference sequence). This CDR3 is built from 12 residues. This chain's CDR3 is CASLEQTYGYTF. CDR3 nucleotide sequence: TGCGCCAGCCTGGAACAGACCTATGGCTACACCTTC.

The chain combines TRBV11-2 with TRBJ1-1; D remains unclear. Trimming cost V 3 bases and J 5 bases, with 13 bases left between them. In germline, CDR1 is SGHAT, CDR2 FQNNGV. This CDR3 region has 14 residues. The CDR3 region has the DNA TGTGCCAGCAGCTTCTGGGGTAGAGGGACTGAAGCTTTCTTT. Its translation is CASSFWGRGTEAFF.

V usage is TRBV29-1 and J usage is TRBJ1-1, with no clear D. CDR1 and CDR2 (germline): SQVTM, ANQGSEA. Trimming stripped 4 bases from V and 4 bases from J, with 10 bases between. The length of the CDR3 is 12 residues. The CDR3 protein is CSVGQEGTEAFF. In DNA form, the CDR3 reads TGCAGCGTTGGCCAGGAAGGCACTGAAGCTTTCTTT.

The count of this clone is one. The chain couples TRBV6-2 or TRBV6-3 to TRBJ1-2; possible D gene TRBD1, 5 bases. The V end lost 5 bases, the J end lost 8 bases, and 15 bases lay between the germline ends. Looked up from germline, CDR1 is MNHEY and CDR2 is SVGEGT. This CDR3 has 13 residues. CDR3 residues: CASSTAGRGGYTF. The CDR3 DNA reads TGTGCCAGCAGTACCGCAGGGAGGGGCGGCTACACCTTC.

The V call is TRBV10-3, the J call TRBJ2-7; 11 bases map to TRBD2. V gave up 7 bases and J gave up 1 base; unmatched junction bases: 3. The germline V gene encodes CDR1 ENHRY and CDR2 SYGVKD. The CDR3 runs to 14 residues. CDR3 sequence reads: CAIKLAGGSYEQYF. In nucleotides, the CDR3 is TGTGCCATCAAGCTAGCGGGAGGATCCTACGAGCAGTACTTC.

V gene TRBV11-2 combines with J gene TRBJ1-5; possibly TRBD1 for D (6 bases). The CDR3 loop spans 14 amino acids. The germline V gene has CDR1 SGHAT and CDR2 FQNNGV. The V end was cut by 2 bases, the J end by 4 bases, with 9 bases between. The CDR3 DNA reads TGTGCCAGCAGCTTAACTCAGGGGAATCAGCCCCAGCATTTT. Its protein is CASSLTQGNQPQHF.

This rearrangement joins TRBV10-3 to TRBJ2-1; 11 bases line up with TRBD1. The CDR3 loop spans 15 amino acids. CDR1 and CDR2 (germline): ENHRY, SYGVKD. Unmatched junction bases numbered 3, after V lost 3 bases and J lost 5 bases. In nucleotides, the CDR3 is TGTGCCATCAGTGATGGGACAGGGGGAAACAATGAGCAGTTCTTC. Residues: CAISDGTGGNNEQFF.

The rearrangement joins TRBV7-8 to TRBJ2-6, with a weak D call TRBD1 (6 bases). There are 17 residues in the CDR3. Per the germline V gene, CDR1 is SGHVS and CDR2 is FQNEAQ. V lost 4 bases, J lost 4 bases, and 17 bases lay in between. The CDR3 region is CASSSGQPPRGANVLTF. The CDR3 region has the DNA TGTGCCAGCAGCTCCGGACAGCCGCCTCGCGGGGCCAACGTCCTGACTTTC.

The rearrangement links TRBV7-2 to TRBJ2-1; possibly TRBD2 for D (5 bases). Germline assignment: CDR1 SGHTA and CDR2 FQGNSA. The length of the CDR3 is 16 residues. Trimming removed 5 bases from V and 2 bases from J, with 16 bases in between. CDR3 bases: TGTGCCAGCAGCCCTTGGACTGACCCCCCCTACAATGAGCAGTTCTTC. It specifies CASSPWTDPPYNEQFF.

The V and J genes are TRBV15 and TRBJ2-3, with TRBD1 matching 8 bases. CDR1 and CDR2 from the germline V gene are LNHNV and YYDKDF (reference sequence). The CDR3 loop spans 17 amino acids. The junction had 14 bases not matched to a gene; V was cut back by 3 bases and J by 6 bases. The CDR3 DNA sequence: TGTGCCACCAGCAGTCGACGGACAGGGACCCGTTATGATACGCAGTATTTT. Residues: CATSSRRTGTRYDTQYF.

This clone is a singleton in its sample. The CDR3: CASSEGVSRPGDTIYF. The CDR3 region has the DNA TGTGCCAGCAGTGAAGGGGTCTCGAGGCCAGGGGACACCATATATTTT. The chain couples TRBV2 to TRBJ1-3; D might be TRBD1 (6 bases). This CDR3 is built from 16 residues. The ends were cut back, 1 base at V and 8 bases at J, with 18 bases in the middle. CDR1 SNHLY and CDR2 FYNNEI come from the germline V gene.

The rearrangement joins TRBV5-1 to TRBJ2-2; no clear D gene. Germline lookup yields CDR1 SGHRS and CDR2 YFSETQ. The length of the CDR3 is 16 residues. V lost 0 bases and J 4 bases, leaving 13 bases between the germline ends. For the CDR3, the DNA is TGCGCCAGCAGCTTGGGCGCTATTGTGTCCACCGGGGAGCTGTTTTTT. Amino acid sequence: CASSLGAIVSTGELFF.

The chain couples TRBV7-9 to TRBJ2-1, with 8 nucleotides matching TRBD1. Germline V gene data show CDR1 as SEHNR and CDR2 as FQNEAQ (reference sequence). This CDR3 contains 17 residues. The V segment lost 2 bases and the J segment 10 bases; nucleotides outside the gene matches: 16. The CDR3: CASSLPPGGRGLGEQFF. DNA of the CDR3: TGTGCCAGCAGCTTACCACCCGGGGGCAGGGGGCTAGGGGAGCAGTTCTTC.